This passage covers 20 T cell receptor beta chains from one sample sequenced in a study of regulatory T cells in long-lasting Graves disease. The authors built TCR beta libraries using iRepertoire HTBI primers and Arm-PCR of CDR3 regions. TCRdb re-called the multiplex PCR reads through MiXCR, storing one row per CDR3 protein. Of about 470,000 distinct CDR3 sequences listed, about 20% are singletons. Stated time point: persistent/refractory GD, antithyroid drugs over 5 years with positive TRAb. PBMC-derived RNA was used for the TCR library. The sequenced sample was peripheral blood mononuclear cells (PBMCs), obtained when the disease was refractory, from a patient treated with antithyroid drugs. These receptors were collected from a female donor with Graves disease.

This clonotype has just a few counts. Only one base separates this from a far larger clonotype, so it likely reflects a read error. Here the CDR3 DNA reads TGTGCCAGCAGCTTCGCCCAGGGGACGTGGGCTGAAGCTTTCTTT. Amino acids: CASSFAQGTWAEAFF. The rearrangement links TRBV7-9 to TRBJ1-1; D may be TRBD1 (6 bases). The CDR3 covers 15 residues. CDR1 SEHNR and CDR2 FQNEAQ come from the germline V gene (reference sequence). Trimming removed 3 bases at V and 6 bases at J, with 17 bases between.

The rearrangement joins TRBV5-8 to TRBJ2-5, with TRBD2 matching 10 bases. The length of the CDR3 is 15 residues. Germline CDR1 reads SGHTS; CDR2 reads YDEGEE. With 2 bases clipped from V and 9 bases from J, the junction kept 10 bases outside the gene matches. CDR3 sequence: CASSLTGGLAVSQYF. CDR3 DNA: TGTGCCAGCAGCTTAACGGGCGGACTAGCGGTCTCCCAGTACTTC.

This clonotype was seen many times. V gene TRBV5-1 combines with J gene TRBJ1-1; D is unclear. This CDR3 is built from 15 residues. The germline CDR1 and CDR2 sequences are SGHRS and YFSETQ. V lost 4 bases and J 4 bases, leaving 17 bases between the germline ends. The CDR3 DNA reads TGCGCCAGCAGCCCGGAACCTTGGCGGTCCACTGAAGCTTTCTTT. Protein product: CASSPEPWRSTEAFF.

As to this clonotype: A much larger clone lies a single base off, so this may be a read error. This CDR3 is missing its conserved last phenylalanine or tryptophan, likely due to a read error. The rearrangement joins TRBV10-3 to TRBJ2-5; D gene unclear. V was cut by 0 bases and J by 5 bases, with 13 bases left in between. Per germline, CDR1 ENHRY and CDR2 SYGVKD. The CDR3 sequence is 15 residues long. CDR3 region: CAISESTSLGETQYL. CDR3 nucleotides: TGTGCCATCAGTGAGTCGACTTCTCTTGGGGAGACCCAGTACCTC.

The sample holds many counts of this clonotype. The gene calls are TRBV11-2 and TRBJ2-5; maybe TRBD2 (6 bases). The V end was cut by 1 base, the J end by 4 bases, with 19 bases between. The germline V gene has CDR1 SGHAT and CDR2 FQNNGV. The CDR3 sequence is 17 residues long. CDR3: CASSLGASATSRETQYF. The CDR3 DNA is TGTGCCAGCAGCTTAGGGGCTAGCGCTACCTCAAGAGAGACCCAGTACTTC. The full variable domain, completed using reference TRBV11-2 and TRBJ2-5, is EAGVAQSPRYKIIEKRQSVAFWCNPISGHATLYWYQQILGQGPKLLIQFQNNGVVDDSQLPKDRFSAERLKGVDSTLKIQPAKLEDSAVYLCASSLGASATSRETQYFGPGTRLLVL.

The CDR3 DNA reads as TGTGCCAGCAGCGCCCAGGTGGGCAGGCAGAACACTGAAGCTTTCTTT. Amino acid sequence: CASSAQVGRQNTEAFF. The V gene is TRBV6-1, the J gene TRBJ1-1; no clear D. From germline, CDR1 is MNHNS and CDR2 SASEGT. This CDR3 has 16 residues. Deletions cut 6 bases from V and 1 base from J, with 18 bases between.

The chain links TRBV27 to TRBJ2-4; the D gene is possibly TRBD2 (5 bases). Between the trimmed V and J ends, which lost 8 bases and 0 bases, there was a span of 8 bases. This CDR3 region has 13 residues. Germline V gene sequence: CDR1 MNHEY, CDR2 SMNVEV (reference sequence). CDR3 loop: CASVDLAKNIQYF. The CDR3 DNA is TGTGCCAGCGTGGACTTAGCCAAAAACATTCAGTACTTC.

This clonotype was picked up many times. The CDR3 loop reads CASSARLGEAFF. The CDR3 nucleotides read TGTGCCAGCAGTGCCCGGCTTGGAGAAGCTTTCTTT. The V and J genes are TRBV6-1 and TRBJ1-1; D gene unclear. Germline CDR1 reads MNHNS; CDR2 reads SASEGT. CDR3 length: 12 amino acids. V shed 4 bases and J shed 8 bases, with 11 bases lying between them.

Comments on this clonotype: This may stem from a read error, because a much larger clone lies one nucleotide away. The chain uses TRBV28 and TRBJ2-5, with a tentative D call TRBD2 (6 bases). The V gene lost 2 bases and the J gene lost 2 bases, with 12 bases spanning the gap. Germline V CDR1 and CDR2: MDHEN, SYDVKM. The CDR3 totals 15 residues. The CDR3 protein is CASSLRGRNQETQYF. CDR3 in DNA: TGTGCCAGCAGTTTACGGGGGAGGAATCAAGAGACCCAGTACTTC.

This clonotype was recorded at least ten times. V usage is TRBV7-2 and J usage is TRBJ1-2, with D possibly being TRBD1 (6 bases). This CDR3 has 15 amino acids. CDR1 is SGHTA, CDR2 FQGNSA, per germline. V lost 5 bases, J lost 6 bases, and 19 bases lay in between. The CDR3 DNA is TGTGCCAGCAGCGCCGGGTGGGGGCCTGTGCATGGCTACACCTTC. Protein: CASSAGWGPVHGYTF.

This clonotype came up many times. The chain links TRBV2 to TRBJ2-2; 10 bases fit TRBD1. Losses at the gene ends were 6 bases for V and 6 bases for J; bases not matched to a gene: 10. Germline lookup yields CDR1 SNHLY and CDR2 FYNNEI. This CDR3 region has 16 residues. The DNA for the CDR3 is TGTGCCAGCAGCGATCCGGGACAGGGGTTATCCGGGGAGCTGTTTTTT. It translates to CASSDPGQGLSGELFF.

This clonotype was seen at least ten times. The CDR3 DNA reads TGTGCCAGCAGTTTAACAGGGCTGGGTTTTGGCACTGAAGCTTTCTTT. Amino acid sequence: CASSLTGLGFGTEAFF. V gene TRBV28 combines with J gene TRBJ1-1; weak D call: TRBD1 (6 bases). The germline V and J ends were trimmed by 2 bases and 4 bases, with 17 bases remaining between them. Germline V gene data show CDR1 as MDHEN and CDR2 as SYDVKM. The CDR3 covers 16 residues.

CDR3 nucleotides: TGTGCCAGCAGTGAATGGTGGGGGGACCAAGGTCGGCCTTCTGGGGCCAACGTCCTGACTTTC. This sequence encodes CASSEWWGDQGRPSGANVLTF. This chain uses TRBV6-1 with TRBJ2-6, with D possibly TRBD2 on 6 matching bases. The CDR3 loop spans 21 amino acids. Deletions cut 2 bases from V and 1 base from J, with 24 bases between. Germline V gives CDR1 MNHNS, CDR2 SASEGT.

This clonotype was observed a few times. This sequence joins TRBV7-9 and TRBJ2-4; TRBD1 agrees at 10 bases. The CDR3 is 17 residues long. The V gene's germline CDR1 is SEHNR and CDR2 FQNEAQ (reference sequence). Unmatched junction bases numbered 8, after V lost 4 bases and J lost 2 bases. In nucleotides, the CDR3 is TGTGCCAGCAGCTCCCGACCGGGACAGGGGACCAAAAACATTCAGTACTTC. This encodes CASSSRPGQGTKNIQYF.

This clonotype showed up many times. The chain couples TRBV2 to TRBJ1-5; D possibly corresponds to TRBD1 (6 bases). This CDR3 comprises 15 residues. Trimming removed 6 bases from V and 5 bases from J, with 17 bases in between. Germline CDR1 reads SNHLY; CDR2 reads FYNNEI. The CDR3 nucleotides read TGTGCCAGCAGGGACAGAGGGGGAATCCATCAGCCCCAGCATTTT. This sequence encodes CASRDRGGIHQPQHF.

The rearrangement uses TRBV19 and TRBJ1-1; the D is unclear. Trimming removed 5 bases from V and 5 bases from J, with 24 bases in between. Germline CDR1 reads LNHDA; CDR2 reads SQIVND (reference sequence). The CDR3 loop spans 17 amino acids. The CDR3 region is CASSSIRAGGRYTEAFF. In nucleotides, the CDR3 is TGTGCCAGTAGTTCCATCCGGGCAGGCGGTCGTTATACTGAAGCTTTCTTT.

This clonotype showed up just a few times. The rearrangement joins TRBV3-1 to TRBJ2-7, with D possibly called TRBD1 or TRBD2 (5 bases each). The V gene's germline CDR1 is LGHDT and CDR2 YNNKEL (reference sequence). CDR3 size: 14 residues. V lost 3 bases to trimming and J lost 3 bases, with 12 bases between them. The CDR3 region has the DNA TGTGCCAGCAGCCAGGGACCAACTGACTACGAGCAGTACTTC. It specifies CASSQGPTDYEQYF.

This rearrangement joins TRBV5-1 to TRBJ2-7, with D unclear. Deletions cut 6 bases from V and 7 bases from J, with 11 bases between. The CDR3 sequence is 11 residues long. CDR1 and CDR2 (germline): SGHRS, YFSETQ. The CDR3 is CASTVGLEQYF. The CDR3 DNA reads TGCGCCAGCACTGTGGGCTTAGAGCAGTACTTC.

This clonotype has just a few counts. This sequence joins TRBV15 and TRBJ2-7; 11 bases map to TRBD1. This CDR3 has 15 amino acids. The trim removed 1 base at V and 3 bases at J, leaving 2 bases unmatched. Germline V CDR1 and CDR2: LNHNV, YYDKDF (reference sequence). CDR3 sequence (DNA): TGTGCCACCAGCAGAGGTGGGACAGGGGGCTACGAGCAGTACTTC. Residues: CATSRGGTGGYEQYF.

A word on this clonotype: A much bigger clone sits one base away, suggesting this may be a read error. The chain couples TRBV7-9 to TRBJ1-1, with TRBD1 identical over 7 bases. Germline CDR1 and CDR2: SEHNR and FQNEAQ (reference sequence). The CDR3 runs 15 residues. For the CDR3, the DNA is TGTGCCAGCAGCTTCCAAGGGTGGACAGGCACTGAAGCTCTCTTT. Encoded protein: CASSFQGWTGTEALF. The complete variable domain, with remaining parts taken from reference TRBV7-9 and TRBJ1-1, reads DTGVSQNPRHKITKRGQNVTFRCDPISEHNRLYWYRQTLGQGPEFLTYFQNEAQLEKSRLLSDRFSAERPKGSFSTLEIQRTEQGDSAMYLCASSFQGWTGTEALFGQGTRLTVV.